This TCR beta chain was profiled in a study of technical replicates of blood from a few donors. Libraries were prepared by immunoSEQ multiplex PCR; TCRdb keeps only in-frame clonotypes and omits some of them. Among approximately 80,000 clones, about 91% were seen once, and the ten largest hold around 0.24%. This CDR3 has 15 residues. The J segment lost 4 bases and the V segment lost 7 bases, leaving 10 bases of the junction unmatched. CDR1 LNHDA and CDR2 SQIVND come from the germline V gene (reference sequence). The sequenced sample was T cells isolated from PBMCs. This receptor was taken from a human donor in good health. The rearrangement uses TRBV19 and TRBJ1-5, with 7 bases identical to TRBD1. CDR3 in amino acids: CASTPGGTRNQPQHF. CDR3 coding DNA: TGTGCCAGTACCCCAGGGGGGACGCGAAATCAGCCCCAGCATTTT. The whole variable domain, filled in from reference TRBV19 and TRBJ1-5, reads DGGITQSPKYLFRKEGQNVTLSCEQNLNHDAMYWYRQDPGQGLRLIYYSQIVNDFQKGDIAEGYSVSREKKESFPLTVTSAQKNPTAFYLCASTPGGTRNQPQHFGDGTRLSIL.